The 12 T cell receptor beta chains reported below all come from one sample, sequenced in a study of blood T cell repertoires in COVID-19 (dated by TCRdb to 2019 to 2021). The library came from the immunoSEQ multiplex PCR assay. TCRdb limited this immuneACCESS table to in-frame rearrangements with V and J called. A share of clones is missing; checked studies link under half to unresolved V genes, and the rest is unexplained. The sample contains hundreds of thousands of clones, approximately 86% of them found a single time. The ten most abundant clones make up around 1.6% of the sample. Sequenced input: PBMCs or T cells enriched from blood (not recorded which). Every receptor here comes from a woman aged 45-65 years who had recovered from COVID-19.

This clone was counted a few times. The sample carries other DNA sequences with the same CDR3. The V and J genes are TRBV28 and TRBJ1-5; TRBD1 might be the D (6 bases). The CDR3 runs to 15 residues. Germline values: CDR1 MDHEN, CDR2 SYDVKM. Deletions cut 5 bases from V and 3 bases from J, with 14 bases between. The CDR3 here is CASSPTGSSNQPQHF. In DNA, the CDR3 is TGTGCCAGCAGTCCAACAGGGTCATCCAATCAGCCCCAGCATTTT.

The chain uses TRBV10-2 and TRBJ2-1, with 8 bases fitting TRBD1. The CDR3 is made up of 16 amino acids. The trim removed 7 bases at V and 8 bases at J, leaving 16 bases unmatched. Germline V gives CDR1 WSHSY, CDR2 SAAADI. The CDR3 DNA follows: TGCGCCAGCAAATCGACAGGATCATTACAGGGGGATGAGCAGTTCTTC. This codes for CASKSTGSLQGDEQFF.

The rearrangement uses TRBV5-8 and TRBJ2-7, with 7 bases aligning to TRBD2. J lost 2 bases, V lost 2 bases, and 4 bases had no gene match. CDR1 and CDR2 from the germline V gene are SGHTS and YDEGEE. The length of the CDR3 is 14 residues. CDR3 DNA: TGTGCCAGCAGCTTCGTAGCGGGCACCTACGAGCAGTACTTC. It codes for CASSFVAGTYEQYF.

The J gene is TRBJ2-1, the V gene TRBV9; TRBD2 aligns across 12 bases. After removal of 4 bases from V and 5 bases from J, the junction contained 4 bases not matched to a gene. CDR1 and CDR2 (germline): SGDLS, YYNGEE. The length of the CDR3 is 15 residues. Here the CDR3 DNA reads TGTGCCAGCAGCACCACTAGCGGGAGGAACAATGAGCAGTTCTTC. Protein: CASSTTSGRNNEQFF.

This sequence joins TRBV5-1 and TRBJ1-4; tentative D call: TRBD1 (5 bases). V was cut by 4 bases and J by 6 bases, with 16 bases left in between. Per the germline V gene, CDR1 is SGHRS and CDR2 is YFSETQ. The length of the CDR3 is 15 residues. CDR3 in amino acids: CASSAGLLPDEKLFF. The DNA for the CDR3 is TGCGCCAGCAGCGCGGGACTCCTACCAGATGAAAAACTGTTTTTT.

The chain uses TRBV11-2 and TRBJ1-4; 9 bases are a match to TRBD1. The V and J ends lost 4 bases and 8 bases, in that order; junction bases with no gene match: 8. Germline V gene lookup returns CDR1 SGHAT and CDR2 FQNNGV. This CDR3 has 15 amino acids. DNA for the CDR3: TGTGCCAGCAGCTCACTTACAGGGGGCAGAGAAAAACTGTTTTTT. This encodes CASSSLTGGREKLFF.

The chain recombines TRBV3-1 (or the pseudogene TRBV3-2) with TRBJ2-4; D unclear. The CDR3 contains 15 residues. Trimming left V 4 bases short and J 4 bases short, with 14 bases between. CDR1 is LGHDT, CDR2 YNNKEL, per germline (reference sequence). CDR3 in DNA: TGTGCCAGCAGCCCCCACTCCGCTACGAAAAACATTCAGTACTTC. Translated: CASSPHSATKNIQYF.

CDR3 in amino acids: CATRDGTGTDTQYF. The DNA of the CDR3 is TGTGCCACCAGGGACGGGACAGGCACAGATACGCAGTATTTT. V usage is TRBV15 and J usage is TRBJ2-3, with 7 positions matching TRBD1. Trimming removed 6 bases from V and 1 base from J; junction bases left unmatched: 4. The CDR3 spans 14 residues. Germline V gives CDR1 LNHNV, CDR2 YYDKDF (reference sequence).

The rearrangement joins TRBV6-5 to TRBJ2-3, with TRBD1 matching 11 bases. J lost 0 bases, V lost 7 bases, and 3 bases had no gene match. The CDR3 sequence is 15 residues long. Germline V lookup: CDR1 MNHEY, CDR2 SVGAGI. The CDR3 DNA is TGTGCCAGCAAAGGACAGGGGGCTAGCACAGATACGCAGTATTTT. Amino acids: CASKGQGASTDTQYF.

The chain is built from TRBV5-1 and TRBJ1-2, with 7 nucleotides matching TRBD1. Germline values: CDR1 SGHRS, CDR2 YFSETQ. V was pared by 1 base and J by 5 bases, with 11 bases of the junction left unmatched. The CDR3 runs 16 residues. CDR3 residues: CASSLRTGDEAYGYTF. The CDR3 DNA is TGCGCCAGCAGCTTGAGAACAGGGGATGAAGCATATGGCTACACCTTC.

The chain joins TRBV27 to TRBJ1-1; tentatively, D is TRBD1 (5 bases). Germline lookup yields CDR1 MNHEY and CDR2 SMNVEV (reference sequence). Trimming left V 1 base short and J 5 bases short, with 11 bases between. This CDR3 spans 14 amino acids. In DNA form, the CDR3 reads TGTGCCAGCAGTTTATTTCCGGGGGGTACTGAAGCTTTCTTT. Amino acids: CASSLFPGGTEAFF.

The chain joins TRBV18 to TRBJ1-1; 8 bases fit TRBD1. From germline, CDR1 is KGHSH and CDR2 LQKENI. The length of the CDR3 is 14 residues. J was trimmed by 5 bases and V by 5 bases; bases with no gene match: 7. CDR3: CASSGARGRTEAFF. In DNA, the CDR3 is TGTGCCAGCTCAGGAGCCAGGGGGCGAACTGAAGCTTTCTTT.